These T cell receptor beta chains were read from a single sample in a study of identical twins. TCRdb used MiXCR to reprocess the 5' RACE reads, holding one entry per CDR3 protein. The sample includes around 510,000 distinct CDR3 sequences, around an eighth seen only once; the top ten take around 0.98%. These same data were also listed under a study on yellow fever vaccine responses in identical twins.

Sequenced sample: CD4+ T cells sorted from blood. The source of these receptors is a woman aged 18-30 years in good health. Both conserved end residues are trimmed from each CDR3.

j_gene: TRBJ2-5
v_gene: TRBV20-1
CDR3aa: SASAGETQY

j_gene: TRBJ1-6
v_gene: TRBV3-1
CDR3aa: ASSQGGGLSPLH

j_gene: TRBJ1-1
v_gene: TRBV5-1
CDR3aa: ASSSTGGGSTEAF

j_gene: TRBJ2-7
v_gene: TRBV28
CDR3aa: ASSLRGAGRSYEQY

j_gene: TRBJ1-5
v_gene: TRBV12-3/TRBV12-4
CDR3aa: ASSPSGGSQPQH

j_gene: TRBJ2-1
v_gene: TRBV7-2
CDR3aa: ASSPQTGGSNEQF

j_gene: TRBJ1-3
v_gene: TRBV7-2
CDR3aa: ASSRSGTEPIY

j_gene: TRBJ2-7
v_gene: TRBV7-9
CDR3aa: ASSAGTGGLYEQY

j_gene: TRBJ2-7
v_gene: TRBV6-1
CDR3aa: ASSTMIRGPAYEQY

j_gene: TRBJ2-2
v_gene: TRBV7-2
CDR3aa: ASRREVNTGELF

j_gene: TRBJ2-7
v_gene: TRBV7-2
CDR3aa: ASSPHFGSYEQY

j_gene: TRBJ1-1
v_gene: TRBV19
CDR3aa: ASSMSMNRGLDTEAF

j_gene: TRBJ2-5
v_gene: TRBV20-1
CDR3aa: SARVVFETQY

j_gene: TRBJ2-7
v_gene: TRBV29-1
CDR3aa: SVEGPGGSTYEQY